Shown below are 24 T cell receptor beta chains from a single sample sequenced in a study of T-cell memory formation after mild COVID-19. TCRdb ran MiXCR on the 5' RACE reads and lists one entry per CDR3 protein. Among about half a million distinct CDR3 sequences listed, around a sixth were seen once. The sequencing input was PBMCs or a T cell subset sorted from them (not recorded which). These receptors all stem from an adult woman who had mild COVID-19 (a few samples of this study predate the infection). Cell type and time point are not known.

The CDR3 loop reads CASSLATVSSYNEQFF. The DNA of the CDR3 is TGTGCCAGCAGCTTAGCGACCGTCAGCTCCTACAATGAGCAGTTCTTC. The chain links TRBV7-6 to TRBJ2-1; D gene uncertain. CDR1 and CDR2 (germline): SGHVS, FNYEAQ. The CDR3 is 16 amino acids. V was pared by 0 bases and J by 0 bases, with 9 bases between. The full variable domain, in which reference TRBV7-6 and TRBJ2-1 provide the parts outside the CDR3, is GAGVSQSPRYKVTKRGQDVALRCDPISGHVSLYWYRQALGQGPEFLTYFNYEAQQDKSGLPNDRFSAERPEGSISTLTIQRTEQRDSAMYRCASSLATVSSYNEQFFGPGTRLTVL.

The genes are TRBV20-1 and TRBJ1-2, with 7 bases lining up with TRBD1. After removal of 0 bases from V and 8 bases from J, the junction contained 12 bases not matched to a gene. The CDR3 loop spans 15 amino acids. Germline V CDR1 and CDR2: DFQATT, SNEGSKA (reference sequence). CDR3 sequence: CSARERTKGASGYTF. The CDR3 DNA reads as TGCAGTGCTAGAGAACGCACAAAGGGGGCGTCAGGCTACACCTTC.

In its sample, this clonotype was seen a few times. The chain employs TRBV5-1 and TRBJ1-2; 8 bases are a match to TRBD1. V gave up 4 bases and J gave up 3 bases; unmatched junction bases: 8. This CDR3 contains 15 residues. Per the germline V gene, CDR1 is SGHRS and CDR2 is YFSETQ. Here the CDR3 DNA reads TGCGCCAGCAGCGTGTCCGGGACAGGTTACTATGGCTACACCTTC. It encodes CASSVSGTGYYGYTF.

V is TRBV11-2 and J is TRBJ1-1; 7 nucleotides match TRBD1. Looked up from germline, CDR1 is SGHAT and CDR2 is FQNNGV. Trimming cost V 6 bases and J 4 bases; bases outside gene matches: 14. The CDR3 is 16 residues long. CDR3 residues: CASSLTGVAGGTEAFF. The CDR3 nucleotides are TGTGCCAGCAGTTTAACAGGGGTAGCAGGCGGCACTGAAGCTTTCTTT.

This clonotype was seen a handful of times. The genes are TRBV7-9 and TRBJ1-4; 7 bases line up with TRBD1. The CDR3 totals 13 residues. With 1 base clipped from V and 11 bases from J, the junction kept 4 bases outside the gene matches. Germline V gene lookup returns CDR1 SEHNR and CDR2 FQNEAQ (reference sequence). CDR3 sequence (DNA): TGTGCCAGCAGCTTAGGTCCGGGACAGAAACTGTTTTTT. This translates into CASSLGPGQKLFF. Variable domain in full (rest from reference TRBV7-9 and TRBJ1-4): DTGVSQNPRHKITKRGQNVTFRCDPISEHNRLYWYRQTLGQGPEFLTYFQNEAQLEKSRLLSDRFSAERPKGSFSTLEIQRTEQGDSAMYLCASSLGPGQKLFFGSGTQLSVL.

This clonotype was seen a handful of times. V and J are TRBV12-3 or TRBV12-4 and TRBJ1-3, with TRBD1 as a possible D gene (5 bases). V lost 5 bases, J lost 0 bases, and 11 bases lay in between. The CDR3 is made up of 15 amino acids. The CDR3 DNA is TGTGCCAGCAGTCTCTTTGGGACCTCTGGAAACACCATATATTTT. Translation: CASSLFGTSGNTIYF.

The rearrangement uses TRBV5-1 and TRBJ2-7, with a weak D call TRBD2 (5 bases). Germline values: CDR1 SGHRS, CDR2 YFSETQ. Trimming took 3 bases from V and 4 from J, leaving 14 bases between them. The CDR3 is 14 amino acids. The CDR3 region has the DNA TGCGCCAGCAGCTCTCAGTACGGGGAGTACGAGCAGTACTTC. It is translated as CASSSQYGEYEQYF.

This clonotype has a handful of counts. The V gene is TRBV20-1, the J gene TRBJ2-1; D not resolved. Looked up from germline, CDR1 is DFQATT and CDR2 is SNEGSKA (reference sequence). This CDR3 comprises 13 residues. V was cut by 0 bases and J by 5 bases, with 8 bases left in between. CDR3 bases: TGCAGTGCTAGAGATCTCTCAAACAATGAGCAGTTCTTC. The encoded protein is CSARDLSNNEQFF.

This clonotype was seen a handful of times. The chain employs TRBV7-2 and TRBJ2-7; the match to TRBD2 covers 7 bases. Germline loops: CDR1 SGHTA, CDR2 FQGNSA. V dropped 4 bases and J dropped 6; count of bases not matched to a gene: 6. This CDR3 comprises 13 residues. CDR3 in DNA: TGTGCCAGCAGCTCTGGACTAGTGGGCGAGCAGTACTTC. This codes for CASSSGLVGEQYF.

This clonotype was seen ten or more times. This sequence joins TRBV12-3 or TRBV12-4 and TRBJ1-5; 10 nucleotides agree with TRBD1. V was clipped by 5 bases and J by 1 base; unmatched bases: 5. This CDR3 region has 16 residues. This CDR3 reads CASSRDRGSSNQPQHF. Here the CDR3 DNA reads TGTGCCAGCAGTCGGGACAGGGGTTCGAGCAATCAGCCCCAGCATTTT.

This clonotype was seen only a few times. The rearrangement links TRBV5-1 to TRBJ2-3; TRBD1 matches 10 bases. Germline V CDR1 and CDR2: SGHRS, YFSETQ. The V segment lost 0 bases and the J segment 4 bases; nucleotides outside the gene matches: 5. The CDR3 covers 16 residues. The CDR3 loop is CASSLAGTGDADTQYF. The CDR3 coding sequence is TGCGCCAGCAGCTTGGCGGGGACAGGGGACGCAGATACGCAGTATTTT. Looking up the rest from reference TRBV5-1 and TRBJ2-3 gives the full variable domain: KAGVTQTPRYLIKTRGQQVTLSCSPISGHRSVSWYQQTPGQGLQFLFEYFSETQRNKGNFPGRFSGRQFSNSRSEMNVSTLELGDSALYLCASSLAGTGDADTQYFGPGTRLTVL.

This clonotype was counted between two and nine times. The chain carries TRBV12-3 or TRBV12-4 and TRBJ2-1; possible D gene TRBD2, 6 bases. The CDR3 contains 20 residues. Between the trimmed V and J ends, which lost 6 bases and 0 bases, there was a span of 27 bases. CDR3 in amino acids: CASSPPVWRGPTSSYNEQFF. For the CDR3, the DNA is TGTGCCAGCAGCCCCCCGGTCTGGCGGGGCCCAACCAGCTCCTACAATGAGCAGTTCTTC.

At least ten counts were recorded for this clonotype. The V and J genes are TRBV12-3 or TRBV12-4 and TRBJ2-3; 9 bases fit TRBD2. Trimming at V came to 4 bases and at J to 4 bases, leaving 6 bases not matched to a gene. There are 15 residues in the CDR3. CDR3 loop: CASSSPGLASDTQYF. The CDR3 DNA follows: TGTGCCAGCAGTTCCCCGGGACTAGCTTCAGATACGCAGTATTTT.

The chain is built from TRBV18 and TRBJ2-1; TRBD2 matches 9 bases. Trimming took 6 bases from V and 5 from J; bases not matched to a gene: 8. The germline CDR1 and CDR2 sequences are KGHSH and LQKENI. The CDR3 loop spans 15 amino acids. The CDR3 DNA reads TGTGCCAGCTCTCCGGGACTAGCCAATAACAATGAGCAGTTCTTC. This codes for CASSPGLANNNEQFF.

The V call is TRBV6-5, the J call TRBJ2-7, with 10 bases matching TRBD1. V trimming: 6 bases; J trimming: 4 bases; junction bases outside the gene matches: 9. Germline CDR1 and CDR2: MNHEY and SVGAGI. The CDR3 sequence is 15 residues long. The DNA for the CDR3 is TGTGCCAGCAGACGAGAAGGACAGGGGGATTACGAGCAGTACTTC. This gives the protein CASRREGQGDYEQYF.

J is TRBJ2-1 and V is TRBV13; 12 positions match TRBD1. Germline CDR1 is PRHDT and CDR2 is FYEKMQ (reference sequence). The junction had 15 bases not matched to a gene; V was cut back by 5 bases and J by 4 bases. The CDR3 has 19 amino acids. The DNA of the CDR3 is TGTGCCAGCAGCATACACGTCCCGGGACAGGGGGCAAGGTACAATGAGCAGTTCTTC. As protein: CASSIHVPGQGARYNEQFF.

This clonotype was found a few times. Here the CDR3 DNA reads TGTGCCAGCTCACCGACAGGAATTGGGACTGAAGCTTTCTTT. Encoded protein: CASSPTGIGTEAFF. The chain recombines TRBV18 with TRBJ1-1; tentative D call: TRBD1 (6 bases). CDR1 and CDR2 (germline): KGHSH, LQKENI. Trimming left V 3 bases short and J 5 bases short, with 13 bases between. The CDR3 covers 14 residues.

The J gene is TRBJ2-3, the V gene TRBV24-1; 8 positions agree with TRBD1. This CDR3 has 15 amino acids. Germline CDR1 KGHDR, CDR2 SFDVKD. V dropped 7 bases and J dropped 5; count of bases not matched to a gene: 10. Written as DNA, the CDR3 is TGTGCCACCAGCCCTCTCGGGACAGGACAAGATACGCAGTATTTT. This encodes CATSPLGTGQDTQYF.

This clonotype was seen a few times. This chain joins TRBV27 and TRBJ2-3, with a tentative D call TRBD1 (5 bases). Germline V gene lookup returns CDR1 MNHEY and CDR2 SMNVEV (reference sequence). The CDR3 has 16 amino acids. V shed 5 bases and J shed 2 bases, with 17 bases lying between them. CDR3 bases: TGTGCCAGCAGTGTCCTAGGGCTCAGGGACACAGATACGCAGTATTTT. Protein sequence: CASSVLGLRDTDTQYF.

The chain carries TRBV12-3 or TRBV12-4 and TRBJ1-2; no reliable D call. V was cut by 1 base and J by 3 bases, with 9 bases left in between. The CDR3 totals 14 residues. This CDR3 reads CASSLGPVYYGYTF. DNA of the CDR3: TGTGCCAGCAGTTTAGGTCCCGTGTACTATGGCTACACCTTC.

Written as DNA, the CDR3 is TGCGCCAGCAGCCAAGAAGACGGGGCCTCCTACGAGCAGTACTTC. Its protein product is CASSQEDGASYEQYF. The chain links TRBV4-3 to TRBJ2-7, with D perhaps matching TRBD1 or TRBD2 (5 bases each). The CDR3 length is 15 residues. Germline values: CDR1 LGHNA, CDR2 YSLEER. V lost 0 bases and J 0 bases, leaving 9 bases between the germline ends.

This clonotype was detected a few times. The V gene is TRBV27, the J gene TRBJ2-3, with D perhaps TRBD2 (5 bases). Per the germline V gene, CDR1 is MNHEY and CDR2 is SMNVEV (reference sequence). Trimming removed 3 bases from V and 5 bases from J, with 18 bases in between. CDR3 length: 16 residues. Here the CDR3 reads CASSFVTNPAQDTQYF. CDR3 coding DNA: TGTGCCAGCAGTTTTGTGACTAACCCGGCCCAAGATACGCAGTATTTT.

This clonotype was seen more than once but under ten times. This sequence joins TRBV27 and TRBJ2-1; 9 bases match TRBD2. Trimming at V came to 3 bases and at J to 5 bases, leaving 8 bases not matched to a gene. This CDR3 is 16 amino acids long. Germline assignment: CDR1 MNHEY and CDR2 SMNVEV (reference sequence). The CDR3 here is CASSFSLAGINNEQFF. The CDR3 bases are TGTGCCAGCAGTTTCTCGCTAGCGGGGATAAACAATGAGCAGTTCTTC.

The table lists this clonotype with a few counts. The chain joins TRBV20-1 to TRBJ1-2, with D unresolved. CDR1 and CDR2 (germline): DFQATT, SNEGSKA (reference sequence). This CDR3 is 15 amino acids long. V lost 2 bases and J 2 bases, leaving 15 bases between the germline ends. The CDR3 DNA is TGCAGTGCTAGACCCCCTCACGGCATGAACTATGGCTACACCTTC. This sequence encodes CSARPPHGMNYGYTF.